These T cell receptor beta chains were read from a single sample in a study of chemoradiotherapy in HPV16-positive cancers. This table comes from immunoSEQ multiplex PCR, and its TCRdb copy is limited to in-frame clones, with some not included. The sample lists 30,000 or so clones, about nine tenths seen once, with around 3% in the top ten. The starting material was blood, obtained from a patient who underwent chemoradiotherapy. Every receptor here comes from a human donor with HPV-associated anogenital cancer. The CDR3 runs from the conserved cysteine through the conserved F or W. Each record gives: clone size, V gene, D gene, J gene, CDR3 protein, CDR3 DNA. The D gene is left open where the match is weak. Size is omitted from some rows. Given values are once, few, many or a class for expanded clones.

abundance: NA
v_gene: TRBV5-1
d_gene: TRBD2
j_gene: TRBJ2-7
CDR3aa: CASSQIAGSPEQYF
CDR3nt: TGCGCCAGCAGCCAGATAGCGGGTTCCCCCGAGCAGTACTTC

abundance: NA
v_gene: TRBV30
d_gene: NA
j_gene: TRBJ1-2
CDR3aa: CAWNNNYGYTF
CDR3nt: TGTGCCTGGAATAATAACTATGGCTACACCTTC

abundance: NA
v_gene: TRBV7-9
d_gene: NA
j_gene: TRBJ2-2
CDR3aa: CASSARGARGTGELFF
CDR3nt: TGTGCCAGCAGCGCCCGAGGGGCGCGAGGCACCGGGGAGCTGTTTTTT

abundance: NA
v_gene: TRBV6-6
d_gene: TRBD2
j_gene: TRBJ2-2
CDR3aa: CASSREGATGELFF
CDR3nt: TGTGCCAGCAGTAGGGAGGGCGCAACCGGGGAGCTGTTTTTT

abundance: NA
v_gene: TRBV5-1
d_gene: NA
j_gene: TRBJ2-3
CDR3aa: CASSLGWNGTTERTDTQYF
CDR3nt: TGCGCCAGCAGCTTAGGGTGGAACGGGACCACGGAACGCACAGATACGCAGTATTTT

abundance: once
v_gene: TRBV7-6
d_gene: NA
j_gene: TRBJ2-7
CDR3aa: CASSLEQGVYEQYF
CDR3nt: TGTGCCAGCAGCTTAGAACAAGGGGTGTACGAGCAGTACTTC

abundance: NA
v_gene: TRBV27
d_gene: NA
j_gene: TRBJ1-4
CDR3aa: CASSPRDAREKLFF
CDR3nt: TGTGCCAGCAGCCCCCGGGACGCCCGAGAAAAACTGTTTTTT

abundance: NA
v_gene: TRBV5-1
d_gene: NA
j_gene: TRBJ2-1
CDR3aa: CASSFTGTQSYNEQFF
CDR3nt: TGCGCCAGCAGCTTCACCGGGACGCAGTCCTACAATGAGCAGTTCTTC

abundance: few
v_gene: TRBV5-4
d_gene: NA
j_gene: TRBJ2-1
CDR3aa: CASSALDLYNEQFF
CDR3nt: TGTGCCAGCAGCGCTTTGGACTTGTACAATGAGCAGTTCTTC

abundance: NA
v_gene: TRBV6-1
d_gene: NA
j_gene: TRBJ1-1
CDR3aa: CASNSAGGTEAFF
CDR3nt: TGTGCCAGCAACTCAGCGGGGGGCACTGAAGCTTTCTTT

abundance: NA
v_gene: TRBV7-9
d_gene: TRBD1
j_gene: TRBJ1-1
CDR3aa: CASSSRTGGGGEAFF
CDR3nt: TGTGCCAGCAGCTCGCGGACAGGGGGCGGCGGTGAAGCTTTCTTT

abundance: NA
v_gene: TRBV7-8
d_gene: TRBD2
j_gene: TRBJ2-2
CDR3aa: CASRVAGATGELFF
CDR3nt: TGTGCCAGCAGGGTAGCGGGGGCCACCGGGGAGCTGTTTTTT

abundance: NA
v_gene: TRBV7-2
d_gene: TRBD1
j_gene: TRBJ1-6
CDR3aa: CASSPTGGLGSPLHF
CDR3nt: TGTGCCAGCAGCCCCACAGGGGGACTAGGATCACCCCTCCACTTT

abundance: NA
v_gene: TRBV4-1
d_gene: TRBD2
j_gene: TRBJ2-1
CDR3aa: CASSQGPASGRNNEQFF
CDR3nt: TGCGCCAGCAGCCAAGGCCCTGCTAGCGGGAGGAACAATGAGCAGTTCTTC

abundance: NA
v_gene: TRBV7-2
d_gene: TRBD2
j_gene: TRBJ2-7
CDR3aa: CASTPSGGFNNEQYF
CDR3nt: TGTGCCAGCACCCCCAGCGGGGGTTTCAACAACGAGCAGTACTTC

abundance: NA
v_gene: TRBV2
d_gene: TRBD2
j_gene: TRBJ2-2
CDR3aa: CASSDLAGGPTGELFF
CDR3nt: TGTGCCAGCAGTGATCTAGCGGGGGGGCCGACCGGGGAGCTGTTTTTT

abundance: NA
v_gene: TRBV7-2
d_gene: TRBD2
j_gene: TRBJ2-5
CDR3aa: CASSPGTSGGQETQYF
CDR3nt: TGTGCCAGCAGCCCAGGGACTAGCGGGGGTCAAGAGACCCAGTACTTC

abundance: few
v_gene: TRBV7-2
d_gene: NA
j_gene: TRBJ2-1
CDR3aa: CASSLVGGGRNEQFF
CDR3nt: TGTGCCAGCAGCTTAGTAGGGGGGGGCCGTAATGAGCAGTTCTTC

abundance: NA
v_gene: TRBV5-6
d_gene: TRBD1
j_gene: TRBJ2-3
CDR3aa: CASSSTGGSTDTQYF
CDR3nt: TGTGCCAGCAGTTCGACAGGGGGCAGCACAGATACGCAGTATTTT